This TCR beta chain is from a study of shared T cell receptors in the human thymus. This clone appeared a few times. The protocol was immunoSEQ multiplex PCR, while the TCRdb copy is restricted to in-frame clones and leaves out a portion. This sample yields over 450,000 clones, of which 75% to 85% are seen a single time; about 0.013% belongs to the top ten. This CDR3 is 20 amino acids long. V was shortened by 0 bases and J by 0 bases, with 21 bases between the two germline ends. These data were also filed under a second study, of human thymus T cells. Per that paper: Thymus specimens were resections from corrective heart surgery. V and J genes seemed to be used with bias in thymic and blood repertoires.

The receptor was derived from a boy under two years old with a congenital heart defect. The rearrangement links TRBV23-1 to TRBJ1-5; possibly TRBD1 for D (6 bases). TRBV23-1 is flagged as an ORF with uncertain function. Specimen: thymocytes. This CDR3 reads CASSQSIDQGRLPSNQPQHF. The CDR3 DNA sequence: TGCGCCAGCAGTCAATCGATTGACCAGGGGCGCTTACCTAGCAATCAGCCCCAGCATTTT.